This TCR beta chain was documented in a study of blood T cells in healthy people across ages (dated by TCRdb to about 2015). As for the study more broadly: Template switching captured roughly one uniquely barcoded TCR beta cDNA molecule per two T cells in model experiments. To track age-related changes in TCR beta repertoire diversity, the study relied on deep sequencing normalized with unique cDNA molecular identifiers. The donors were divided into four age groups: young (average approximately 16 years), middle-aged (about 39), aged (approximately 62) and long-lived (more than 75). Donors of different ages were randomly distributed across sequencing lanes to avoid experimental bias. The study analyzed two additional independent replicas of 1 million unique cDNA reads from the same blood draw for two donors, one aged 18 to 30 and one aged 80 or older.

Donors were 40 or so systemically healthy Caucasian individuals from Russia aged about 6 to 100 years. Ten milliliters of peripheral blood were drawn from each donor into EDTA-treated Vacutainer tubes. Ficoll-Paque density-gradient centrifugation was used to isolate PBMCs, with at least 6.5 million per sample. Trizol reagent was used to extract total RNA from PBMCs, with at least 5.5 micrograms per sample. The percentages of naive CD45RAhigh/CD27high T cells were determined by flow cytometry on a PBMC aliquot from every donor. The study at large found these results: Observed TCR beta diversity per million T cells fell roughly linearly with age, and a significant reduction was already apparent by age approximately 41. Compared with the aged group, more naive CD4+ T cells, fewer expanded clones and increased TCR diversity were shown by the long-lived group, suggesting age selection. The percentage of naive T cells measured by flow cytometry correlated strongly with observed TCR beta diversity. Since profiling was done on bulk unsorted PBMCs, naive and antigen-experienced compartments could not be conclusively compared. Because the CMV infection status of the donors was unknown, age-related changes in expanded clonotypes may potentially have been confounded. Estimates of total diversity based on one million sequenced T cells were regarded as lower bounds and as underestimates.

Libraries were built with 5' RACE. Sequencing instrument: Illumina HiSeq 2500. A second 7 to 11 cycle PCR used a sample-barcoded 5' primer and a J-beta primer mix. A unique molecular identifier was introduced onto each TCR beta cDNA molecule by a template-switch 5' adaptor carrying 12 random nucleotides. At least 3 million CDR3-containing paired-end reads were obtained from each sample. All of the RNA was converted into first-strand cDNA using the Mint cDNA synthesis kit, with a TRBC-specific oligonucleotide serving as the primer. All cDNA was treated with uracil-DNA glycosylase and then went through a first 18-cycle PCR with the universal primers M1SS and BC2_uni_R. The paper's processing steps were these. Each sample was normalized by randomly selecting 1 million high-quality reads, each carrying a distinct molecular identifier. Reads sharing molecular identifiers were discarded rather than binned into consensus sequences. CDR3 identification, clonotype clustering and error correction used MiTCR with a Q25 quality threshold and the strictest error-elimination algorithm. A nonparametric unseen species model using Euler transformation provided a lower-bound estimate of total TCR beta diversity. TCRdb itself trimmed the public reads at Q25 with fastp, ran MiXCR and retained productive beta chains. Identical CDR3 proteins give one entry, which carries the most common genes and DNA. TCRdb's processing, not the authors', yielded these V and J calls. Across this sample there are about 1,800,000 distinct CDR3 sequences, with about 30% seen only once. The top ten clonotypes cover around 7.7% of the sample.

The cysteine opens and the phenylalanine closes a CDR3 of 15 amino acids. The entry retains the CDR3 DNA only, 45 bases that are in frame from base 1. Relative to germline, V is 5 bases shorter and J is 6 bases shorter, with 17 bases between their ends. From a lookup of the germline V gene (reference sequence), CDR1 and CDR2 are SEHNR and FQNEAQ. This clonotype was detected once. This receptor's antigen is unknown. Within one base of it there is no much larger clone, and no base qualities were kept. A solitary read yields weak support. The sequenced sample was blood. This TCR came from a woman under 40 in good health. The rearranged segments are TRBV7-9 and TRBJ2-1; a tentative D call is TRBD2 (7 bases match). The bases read TGTGCCAGCAGCCCCTCAGAGGGGGGGTTCAATGAGCAGTTCTTC. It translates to CASSPSEGGFNEQFF.